Presented here are 16 T cell receptor beta chains from one specimen sequenced in a study of early T cells in non-severe SARS-CoV-2 infection. Using its own MiXCR run on the 5' RACE reads, TCRdb lists one record per CDR3 protein. This sample has under 60,000 distinct CDR3 sequences, with around 6% found just once. The material sequenced was whole blood. The source of these receptors is an adult who was a healthcare worker with PCR-confirmed SARS-CoV-2 infection or an uninfected control (not recorded which).

This clonotype was seen many times. This chain joins TRBV7-2 and TRBJ2-1, with D perhaps assigned TRBD1 or TRBD2 (5 bases each). With 2 bases removed from V and 0 bases from J, the gap between germline ends came to 11 bases. The CDR3 is 16 residues long. Germline V gene sequence: CDR1 SGHTA, CDR2 FQGNSA. CDR3 sequence reads: CASSLRGPHSYNEQFF. For the CDR3, the DNA is TGTGCCAGCAGCTTAAGGGGACCCCACTCCTACAATGAGCAGTTCTTC. Full variable domain (outside the CDR3, taken from reference TRBV7-2 and TRBJ2-1): GAGVSQSPSNKVTEKGKDVELRCDPISGHTALYWYRQSLGQGLEFLIYFQGNSAPDKSGLPSDRFSAERTGGSVSTLTIQRTQQEDSAVYLCASSLRGPHSYNEQFFGPGTRLTVL.

This clonotype has at least ten counts. The chain joins TRBV4-1 to TRBJ2-1; the match to TRBD1 covers 8 bases. Germline V lookup: CDR1 MGHRA, CDR2 YSYEKL. V dropped 8 bases and J dropped 7; count of bases not matched to a gene: 13. The CDR3 is 15 residues long. Here the CDR3 DNA reads TGCGCCAGCCGGTCATTCAGGGGGCAAGGAAATGAGCAGTTCTTC. Amino acid sequence: CASRSFRGQGNEQFF.

This clonotype was found many times. The rearrangement uses TRBV15 and TRBJ2-1, with 10 nucleotides matching TRBD2. Germline V gene sequence: CDR1 LNHNV, CDR2 YYDKDF (reference sequence). V trimming: 0 bases; J trimming: 10 bases; junction bases outside the gene matches: 6. The CDR3 length is 15 residues. Here the CDR3 reads CATSRDLAGGQEQFF. CDR3 in DNA: TGTGCCACCAGCAGAGATTTAGCGGGAGGACAAGAGCAGTTCTTC.

As regards this clonotype: One base away lies a much larger clone, so this may be a sequencing read error. The chain carries TRBV29-1 and TRBJ2-3; D unclear. The V gene lost 1 base and the J gene lost 5 bases, with 4 bases spanning the gap. This CDR3 spans 11 amino acids. Germline V gene lookup returns CDR1 SQVTM and CDR2 ANQGSEA. The CDR3 coding sequence is TGCAGCGTTGAAGGGGGAGATACGCAGTATTTT. It is translated as CSVEGGDTQYF.

This clonotype has ten or more counts. The chain joins TRBV12-3 or TRBV12-4 to TRBJ1-5; the D gene is possibly TRBD1 (5 bases). CDR3 size: 14 residues. The V gene lost 6 bases and the J gene lost 7 bases, with 16 bases spanning the gap. The CDR3: CASSGVGGRQPQHF. CDR3 nucleotides: TGTGCCAGCAGCGGGGTCGGGGGTCGCCAGCCCCAGCATTTT.

This clonotype has ten or more counts. The chain uses TRBV13 and TRBJ1-6, with 10 bases that match TRBD1. V was pared by 6 bases and J by 8 bases, with 10 bases of the junction left unmatched. This CDR3 contains 16 residues. Germline V gives CDR1 PRHDT, CDR2 FYEKMQ (reference sequence). CDR3: CASSFTGTGVYSPLHF. CDR3 in DNA: TGTGCCAGCAGTTTTACCGGGACAGGGGTGTATTCACCCCTCCACTTT.

This clonotype was detected ten times or more. The V and J genes are TRBV15 and TRBJ2-7, with D perhaps matching TRBD1 or TRBD2 (5 bases each). The CDR3 length is 16 residues. CDR1 and CDR2 (germline): LNHNV, YYDKDF (reference sequence). V was cut by 4 bases and J by 3 bases, with 19 bases left in between. CDR3 in DNA: TGTGCCACCAGCACCCCTTTTACGGGACGGAACTACGAGCAGTACTTC. Protein sequence: CATSTPFTGRNYEQYF.

Concerning this clonotype: Possible read error: a much larger clone is one base away. The gene calls are TRBV5-6 and TRBJ2-6; TRBD1 is a possible D gene (5 bases). Germline assignment: CDR1 SGHDT and CDR2 YYEEEE. This CDR3 has 16 residues. CDR3 region: CASSLPALSGANVQTF. CDR3 in DNA: TGTGCCAGCAGCTTGCCCGCCCTCTCTGGGGCCAACGTCCAGACTTTC. The variable domain in full, with the rest retrieved from reference TRBV5-6 and TRBJ2-6, is DAGVTQSPTHLIKTRGQQVTLRCSPKSGHDTVSWYQQALGQGPQFIFQYYEEEERQRGNFPDRFSGHQFPNYSSELNVNALLLGDSALYLCASSLPALSGANVQTFGAGSRLTVL.

This clonotype was seen repeatedly, ten times or more. The chain has TRBV5-4 and TRBJ1-2; 7 positions agree with TRBD1. J was trimmed by 2 bases and V by 3 bases; bases with no gene match: 4. The CDR3 is 14 amino acids. Germline CDR1 and CDR2: SGHNT and YYREEE (reference sequence). In DNA form, the CDR3 reads TGTGCCAGCAGCTCAGGACAGGAAAACTATGGCTACACCTTC. It is translated as CASSSGQENYGYTF.

The chain recombines TRBV19 with TRBJ1-5; the match to TRBD1 covers 9 bases. This CDR3 has 14 amino acids. The ends lost 7 bases at V and 6 bases at J; junction bases unmatched: 7. Germline loops: CDR1 LNHDA, CDR2 SQIVND (reference sequence). CDR3 loop: CASMDRGRRQPQHF. In nucleotides, the CDR3 is TGTGCCAGTATGGACAGGGGAAGGCGTCAGCCCCAGCATTTT.

This clonotype was seen at least ten times. The genes are TRBV11-2 and TRBJ2-5, with 11 nucleotides matching TRBD2. From germline, CDR1 is SGHAT and CDR2 FQNNGV. The CDR3 loop spans 14 amino acids. After removal of 3 bases from V and 3 bases from J, the junction contained 0 bases not matched to a gene. The CDR3 here is CASSLGLAEETQYF. For the CDR3, the DNA is TGTGCCAGCAGCTTGGGACTAGCGGAAGAGACCCAGTACTTC.

The chain joins TRBV6-2 or TRBV6-3 to TRBJ1-1; 9 nucleotides align to TRBD1. V shed 0 bases, J shed 3 bases, and the junction held 8 bases outside the gene matches. The CDR3 spans 17 residues. The germline gives CDR1 MNHEY, CDR2 SVGEGT. The CDR3 nucleotides are TGTGCCAGCAGTTACTCGATACGGGACAGGGATGACACTGAAGCTTTCTTT. Its protein product is CASSYSIRDRDDTEAFF.

This clonotype was observed many times. The V gene is TRBV2, the J gene TRBJ2-7; TRBD2 matches 9 bases. The CDR3 is made up of 14 amino acids. Germline CDR1 reads SNHLY; CDR2 reads FYNNEI. Trimming at V came to 6 bases and at J to 5 bases, leaving 8 bases not matched to a gene. DNA for the CDR3: TGTGCCAGCAGGGAAAGCGGGAGGCGCCACGAGCAGTACTTC. This gives the protein CASRESGRRHEQYF.

The chain employs TRBV29-1 and TRBJ2-3; tentatively, D is TRBD1 (6 bases). Germline-derived CDR1 and CDR2 are SQVTM and ANQGSEA. V lost 5 bases, J lost 4 bases, and 7 bases lay in between. This CDR3 is built from 11 residues. The CDR3: CSVPGADTQYF. The CDR3 region has the DNA TGCAGCGTTCCAGGGGCAGATACGCAGTATTTT.

This clonotype was counted ten times or more. The chain carries TRBV27 and TRBJ1-2; no clear D. This CDR3 spans 14 amino acids. Between the trimmed V and J ends, which lost 3 bases and 4 bases, there was a span of 12 bases. Germline V CDR1 and CDR2: MNHEY, SMNVEV (reference sequence). CDR3 amino acids: CASSFSGAVYGYTF. The DNA for the CDR3 is TGTGCCAGCAGTTTTTCAGGCGCCGTCTATGGCTACACCTTC.

This clonotype came up many times. This chain uses TRBV5-1 with TRBJ2-3, with D tentatively TRBD1 or TRBD2 (5 bases each). Deletions cut 0 bases from V and 9 bases from J, with 17 bases between. The CDR3 extends over 15 amino acids. Germline CDR1 is SGHRS and CDR2 is YFSETQ. CDR3 DNA: TGCGCCAGCAGCTTGGAGGGGACGGCCCTAGGAACGCAGTATTTT. It is translated as CASSLEGTALGTQYF. Looking up the rest from reference TRBV5-1 and TRBJ2-3 gives the full variable domain: KAGVTQTPRYLIKTRGQQVTLSCSPISGHRSVSWYQQTPGQGLQFLFEYFSETQRNKGNFPGRFSGRQFSNSRSEMNVSTLELGDSALYLCASSLEGTALGTQYFGPGTRLTVL.